The rows below give T cell receptor beta chains drawn from one sample of a study of blood T cell repertoires in COVID-19. Using immunoSEQ multiplex PCR, the repertoire was profiled, and TCRdb retains in-frame clones only, with some absent. The sample includes over 150,000 clones, around 94% seen only once; the top ten take approximately 0.8%. What was sequenced was peripheral blood. The receptors were sampled from a man aged 25-45 years with COVID-19, enrolled during active disease. CDR3s include the opening cysteine and the closing phenylalanine or tryptophan. A D gene is named only where the DNA matches it firmly. Clone size is stated in some rows and not others, as once, few, many or a class when expanded.

j_call: TRBJ1-1
v_call: TRBV5-1
clone_size: -
d_call: -
cdr3_nt: TGCGCCAGCAGCCCGAGGGGAAGCGGGATCATGAACACTGAAGCTTTCTTT
cdr3_aa: CASSPRGSGIMNTEAFF

j_call: TRBJ2-2
v_call: TRBV9
clone_size: -
d_call: -
cdr3_nt: TGTGCCAGCAGCCCGAGGACTCCCGGAACCGGGGAGCTGTTTTTT
cdr3_aa: CASSPRTPGTGELFF

j_call: TRBJ1-4
v_call: TRBV9
clone_size: -
d_call: -
cdr3_nt: TGTGCCAGCAGCGTAGTCGGAGGGACTAATGAAAAACTGTTTTTT
cdr3_aa: CASSVVGGTNEKLFF

j_call: TRBJ1-2
v_call: TRBV19
clone_size: -
d_call: TRBD1
cdr3_nt: TGTGCCAGTACCCCACGGAGGGGACAGGATGGCTACACCTTC
cdr3_aa: CASTPRRGQDGYTF

j_call: TRBJ2-1
v_call: TRBV7-7
clone_size: -
d_call: -
cdr3_nt: TGTGCCAGCAGCTTAAGGTTGGCTGACACCTACAATGAGCAGTTCTTC
cdr3_aa: CASSLRLADTYNEQFF

j_call: TRBJ2-5
v_call: TRBV6-5
clone_size: -
d_call: TRBD1
cdr3_nt: TGTGCCAGCAGACTAAGAGACAGGGATGGGACCCAGTACTTC
cdr3_aa: CASRLRDRDGTQYF

j_call: TRBJ2-5
v_call: TRBV3-1/TRBV3-2
clone_size: -
d_call: TRBD2
cdr3_nt: TGTGCCAGCAGCCATCGTAGCGGGGGGGCCCTTGGGGAGACCCAGTACTTC
cdr3_aa: CASSHRSGGALGETQYF

j_call: TRBJ2-7
v_call: TRBV27
clone_size: -
d_call: TRBD2
cdr3_nt: TGTGCCAGCAGCGCCGTTAGCGGGGTTACCTACGAGCAGTACTTC
cdr3_aa: CASSAVSGVTYEQYF

j_call: TRBJ1-3
v_call: TRBV12-3/TRBV12-4
clone_size: once
d_call: TRBD1
cdr3_nt: TGTGCCAGCACCCTAACAGGGGGCAACATATATTTT
cdr3_aa: CASTLTGGNIYF

j_call: TRBJ1-1
v_call: TRBV6-2/TRBV6-3
clone_size: -
d_call: -
cdr3_nt: TGTGCCAGCAGTCAACCAGGGGCAGGTGGGGAAGCTTTCTTT
cdr3_aa: CASSQPGAGGEAFF

j_call: TRBJ1-6
v_call: TRBV5-4
clone_size: -
d_call: -
cdr3_nt: TGTGCCAGCAGCATGGGCCGTACTCAAAATTCACCCCTCCACTTT
cdr3_aa: CASSMGRTQNSPLHF

j_call: TRBJ1-6
v_call: TRBV5-1
clone_size: once
d_call: TRBD1
cdr3_nt: TGCGCCAGCGGATCCGACACAGGGACAGAGATTTCACCCCTCCACTTT
cdr3_aa: CASGSDTGTEISPLHF

j_call: TRBJ1-2
v_call: TRBV5-1
clone_size: -
d_call: -
cdr3_nt: TGCGCCAGCACCCTCACCGGGTCAGCTAACTATGGCTACACCTTC
cdr3_aa: CASTLTGSANYGYTF

j_call: TRBJ2-7
v_call: TRBV30
clone_size: -
d_call: -
cdr3_nt: TGTGCCTGCCCGAAGGGGGGGCAGGGTCTGAGGGAGCAGTACTTC
cdr3_aa: CACPKGGQGLREQYF

j_call: TRBJ1-1
v_call: TRBV5-4
clone_size: -
d_call: -
cdr3_nt: TGTGCCAGCAGCTTCCCTGGACAGCCGAACACTGAAGCTTTCTTT
cdr3_aa: CASSFPGQPNTEAFF

j_call: TRBJ1-4
v_call: TRBV4-1
clone_size: -
d_call: -
cdr3_nt: TGCGCCAGCAGCCCAAGACGGGGGGAGGACGAAAAACTGTTTTTT
cdr3_aa: CASSPRRGEDEKLFF

j_call: TRBJ2-7
v_call: TRBV6-5
clone_size: -
d_call: TRBD1
cdr3_nt: TGTGCCAGCAGTTCTTGGGACAGATCCTACGAGCAGTACTTC
cdr3_aa: CASSSWDRSYEQYF

j_call: TRBJ2-1
v_call: TRBV7-9
clone_size: -
d_call: TRBD2
cdr3_nt: TGTGCCAGCAGCCGTCCGACTAGCGGGGGGGGTAGCTCCTACAATGAGCAGTTCTTC
cdr3_aa: CASSRPTSGGGSSYNEQFF

j_call: TRBJ2-2
v_call: TRBV27
clone_size: -
d_call: TRBD1
cdr3_nt: TGTGCCAGCAGTTTAGAGCCCCCTTTTTTTCCCGGGACAGTCTTCACCGGGGAGCTGTTTTTT
cdr3_aa: CASSLEPPFFPGTVFTGELFF

j_call: TRBJ1-4
v_call: TRBV2
clone_size: -
d_call: -
cdr3_nt: TGTGCCAGCAACGGAGTGAGTGAAAAACTGTTTTTT
cdr3_aa: CASNGVSEKLFF

j_call: TRBJ2-7
v_call: TRBV4-1
clone_size: -
d_call: -
cdr3_nt: TGCGCCAGCAGCCAAGATAACCCCGACAGATCCTACGAGCAGTACTTC
cdr3_aa: CASSQDNPDRSYEQYF

j_call: TRBJ2-3
v_call: TRBV6-1
clone_size: -
d_call: -
cdr3_nt: TGTGCCAGCAGTGAATACCCTACCGGGACAGATACGCAGTATTTT
cdr3_aa: CASSEYPTGTDTQYF

j_call: TRBJ1-4
v_call: TRBV5-1
clone_size: -
d_call: -
cdr3_nt: TGCGCCAGCAGCTTGAACCGCGAAACAACTAATGAAAAACTGTTTTTT
cdr3_aa: CASSLNRETTNEKLFF

j_call: TRBJ1-1
v_call: TRBV20-1
clone_size: -
d_call: TRBD1
cdr3_nt: TGCAGTGCTCCGGGACAGTCACGGGCTTTCTTT
cdr3_aa: CSAPGQSRAFF

j_call: TRBJ1-2
v_call: TRBV2
clone_size: -
d_call: TRBD1
cdr3_nt: TGTGCCAGCAGCCTGGACAGGAATAGCTATGGCTACACCTTC
cdr3_aa: CASSLDRNSYGYTF

j_call: TRBJ1-3
v_call: TRBV28
clone_size: -
d_call: -
cdr3_nt: TGTGCCAGCAGTTACCAGAACACCATATATTTT
cdr3_aa: CASSYQNTIYF

j_call: TRBJ2-1
v_call: TRBV11-2
clone_size: -
d_call: -
cdr3_nt: TGTGCCAGCAGCTTAGGAGGATCTGAGCAGTTCTTC
cdr3_aa: CASSLGGSEQFF

j_call: TRBJ1-3
v_call: TRBV25-1
clone_size: once
d_call: -
cdr3_nt: TGTGCCAGCAGTGAACAGGGAACTGGAAACACCATATATTTT
cdr3_aa: CASSEQGTGNTIYF

j_call: TRBJ2-5
v_call: TRBV5-1
clone_size: -
d_call: TRBD1
cdr3_nt: TGCGCCAGCAGAAAGACAGGGCAAGAGACCCAGTACTTC
cdr3_aa: CASRKTGQETQYF

j_call: TRBJ1-3
v_call: TRBV9
clone_size: -
d_call: -
cdr3_nt: TGTGCCAGCAGCGCGACAGGTGACTCTGGAAACACCATATATTTT
cdr3_aa: CASSATGDSGNTIYF

j_call: TRBJ2-5
v_call: TRBV3-1/TRBV3-2
clone_size: once
d_call: TRBD2
cdr3_nt: TGTGCCAGCAGCCAGATGACTAGCGGGGCGGAGACCCAGTACTTC
cdr3_aa: CASSQMTSGAETQYF

j_call: TRBJ2-7
v_call: TRBV27
clone_size: -
d_call: TRBD1
cdr3_nt: TGTGCCAGCAGTCTTGTCCCGACAGGGACATCTCGGGAGCAGTACTTC
cdr3_aa: CASSLVPTGTSREQYF

j_call: TRBJ1-3
v_call: TRBV24-1
clone_size: once
d_call: -
cdr3_nt: TGTGCCACCAGTGCCATTTCCCGGGAGGTCGGTCCGCCTGACGGAAACACCATATATTTT
cdr3_aa: CATSAISREVGPPDGNTIYF

j_call: TRBJ2-5
v_call: TRBV27
clone_size: -
d_call: TRBD1
cdr3_nt: TGTGCCGCGAGAAGGACAGGGGGGAGTAAGACCCAGTACTTC
cdr3_aa: CAARRTGGSKTQYF

j_call: TRBJ1-4
v_call: TRBV24-1
clone_size: once
d_call: TRBD1
cdr3_nt: TGTGCCACCAGTGTACCGGGACAGCCGGCAACTAATGAAAAACTGTTTTTT
cdr3_aa: CATSVPGQPATNEKLFF

j_call: TRBJ1-5
v_call: TRBV6-6
clone_size: -
d_call: -
cdr3_nt: TGTGCCAGCAGTCGTATATCCGGACTCGTTCTTGAGCAGCCCCAGCATTTT
cdr3_aa: CASSRISGLVLEQPQHF

j_call: TRBJ1-2
v_call: TRBV6-5
clone_size: -
d_call: -
cdr3_nt: TGTGCCAGCAGTACCCAATCCCGCGAGGGCTACACCTTC
cdr3_aa: CASSTQSREGYTF

j_call: TRBJ2-5
v_call: TRBV11-2
clone_size: -
d_call: -
cdr3_nt: TGTGCCAGCACCTCAGGGGTAGGTCAAGAGACCCAGTACTTC
cdr3_aa: CASTSGVGQETQYF

j_call: TRBJ1-3
v_call: TRBV18
clone_size: -
d_call: TRBD1
cdr3_nt: TGTGCCAGCTCACCATATCTCCCGGGACAGCTCTCTGGAAACACCATATATTTT
cdr3_aa: CASSPYLPGQLSGNTIYF

j_call: TRBJ1-3
v_call: TRBV6-1
clone_size: -
d_call: -
cdr3_nt: TGTGCCAGCAGTGACGGGGGTTACACCATATATTTT
cdr3_aa: CASSDGGYTIYF

j_call: TRBJ1-6
v_call: TRBV9
clone_size: few
d_call: TRBD1
cdr3_nt: TGTGCCAGCAGCGTAGCTGTAGGACAGGGTAATTCACCCCTCCACTTT
cdr3_aa: CASSVAVGQGNSPLHF

j_call: TRBJ2-1
v_call: TRBV11-3
clone_size: -
d_call: TRBD1
cdr3_nt: TGTGCCAGCAGCTCCGGGACAGGGGCTTACAATGAGCAGTTCTTC
cdr3_aa: CASSSGTGAYNEQFF

j_call: TRBJ2-7
v_call: TRBV4-1
clone_size: once
d_call: -
cdr3_nt: TGCGCCAGCAGCCAAGATCCTAGGACACACGTTGGAGAGCAGTACTTC
cdr3_aa: CASSQDPRTHVGEQYF

j_call: TRBJ2-3
v_call: TRBV10-3
clone_size: -
d_call: TRBD2
cdr3_nt: TGTGCCATCAGCCTCGGGGGGGTGAGCACAGATACGCAGTATTTT
cdr3_aa: CAISLGGVSTDTQYF

j_call: TRBJ1-2
v_call: TRBV4-1
clone_size: -
d_call: TRBD1
cdr3_nt: TGCGCCAGCAGCCACCGGGACAGTCTCTATGGCTACACCTTC
cdr3_aa: CASSHRDSLYGYTF

j_call: TRBJ1-2
v_call: TRBV6-4
clone_size: -
d_call: -
cdr3_nt: TGTGCCAGCAGTGACTCACGGGCGGACATCTATGGCTACACCTTC
cdr3_aa: CASSDSRADIYGYTF

j_call: TRBJ2-7
v_call: TRBV2
clone_size: -
d_call: -
cdr3_nt: TGTGCCAGCAGTGCGACCGCAGGCGGGTACGAGCAGTACTTC
cdr3_aa: CASSATAGGYEQYF

j_call: TRBJ1-5
v_call: TRBV3-1/TRBV3-2
clone_size: -
d_call: -
cdr3_nt: TGTGCCAGCAGCCATGACTTGGAAGGAAATCAGCCCCAGCATTTT
cdr3_aa: CASSHDLEGNQPQHF

j_call: TRBJ2-1
v_call: TRBV3-1/TRBV3-2
clone_size: -
d_call: -
cdr3_nt: TGTGCCAGCAGCCAAGATCGCGGATCCTACAATGAGCAGTTCTTC
cdr3_aa: CASSQDRGSYNEQFF

j_call: TRBJ1-2
v_call: TRBV5-1
clone_size: -
d_call: -
cdr3_nt: TGCGCCAGCAGCTTGGGACAGGCGGGGGTCTATGGCTACACCTTC
cdr3_aa: CASSLGQAGVYGYTF

j_call: TRBJ1-2
v_call: TRBV9
clone_size: -
d_call: TRBD1
cdr3_nt: TGTGCCAGCAGCGTAGGGGGACAGGGGGGTTATGGCTACACCTTC
cdr3_aa: CASSVGGQGGYGYTF

j_call: TRBJ2-7
v_call: TRBV2
clone_size: -
d_call: -
cdr3_nt: TGTGCCAGCAGCGGAGGGGAAACCTACGAGCAGTACTTC
cdr3_aa: CASSGGETYEQYF

j_call: TRBJ2-3
v_call: TRBV27
clone_size: -
d_call: TRBD2
cdr3_nt: TGTGCCAGCAGTATGCGACCGACTAGCGGGGGGCCCAGCACAGATACGCAGTATTTT
cdr3_aa: CASSMRPTSGGPSTDTQYF

j_call: TRBJ1-1
v_call: TRBV7-9
clone_size: -
d_call: -
cdr3_nt: TGTGCCAGCAGCTTATCGGGCAGGGTGAACACTGAAGCTTTCTTT
cdr3_aa: CASSLSGRVNTEAFF

j_call: TRBJ2-5
v_call: TRBV29-1
clone_size: -
d_call: TRBD2
cdr3_nt: TGCAGCGCTCCGGGACTAGCGGGGCCGAGGAGAAGTGAGACCCAGTACTTC
cdr3_aa: CSAPGLAGPRRSETQYF